This T cell receptor beta chain was profiled in a study of blood T cell repertoires in COVID-19. Sequencing was performed with immunoSEQ multiplex PCR; in TCRdb, only in-frame clones are kept and a portion is missing. Among around 150,000 clones listed, 80% to 90% were seen once. This CDR3 has 12 amino acids. V lost 6 bases to trimming and J lost 8 bases; unmatched junction nucleotides: 6. Germline V lookup: CDR1 MNHEY, CDR2 SVGAGI. The sequenced material came from peripheral blood. This receptor was obtained from a woman in her 70s with COVID-19, enrolled during active disease. The gene calls are TRBV6-5 and TRBJ1-1; 7 nucleotides line up with TRBD1. CDR3 sequence reads: CASSPRGIEAFF. CDR3 sequence (DNA): TGTGCCAGCAGCCCCAGGGGGATAGAAGCTTTCTTT.